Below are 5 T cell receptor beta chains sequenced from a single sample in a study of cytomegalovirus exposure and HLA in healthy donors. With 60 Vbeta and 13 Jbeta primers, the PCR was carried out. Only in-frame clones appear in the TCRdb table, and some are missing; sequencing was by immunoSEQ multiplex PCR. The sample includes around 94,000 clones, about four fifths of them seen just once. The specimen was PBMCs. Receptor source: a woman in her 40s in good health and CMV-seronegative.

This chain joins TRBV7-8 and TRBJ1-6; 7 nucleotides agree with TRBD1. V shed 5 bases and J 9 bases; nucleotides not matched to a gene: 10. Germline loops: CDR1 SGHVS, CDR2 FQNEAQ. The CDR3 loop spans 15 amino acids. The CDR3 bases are TGTGCCAGCAGCCTCCTGACAGGGCGCACTTCACCCCTCCACTTT. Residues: CASSLLTGRTSPLHF.

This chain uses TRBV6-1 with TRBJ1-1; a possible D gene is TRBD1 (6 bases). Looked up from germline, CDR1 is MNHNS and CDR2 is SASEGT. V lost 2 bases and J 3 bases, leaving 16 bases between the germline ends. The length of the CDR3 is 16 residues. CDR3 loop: CASSEQVAAGDTEAFF. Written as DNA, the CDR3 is TGTGCCAGCAGTGAACAGGTGGCGGCAGGGGACACTGAAGCTTTCTTT.

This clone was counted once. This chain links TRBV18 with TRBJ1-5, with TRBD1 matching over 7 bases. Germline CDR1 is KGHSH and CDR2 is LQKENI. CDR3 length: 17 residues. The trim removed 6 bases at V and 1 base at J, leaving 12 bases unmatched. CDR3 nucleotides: TGTGCCAGCTCGCCTGGACAGGCCCAGGGGAGCAATCAGCCCCAGCATTTT. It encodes CASSPGQAQGSNQPQHF.

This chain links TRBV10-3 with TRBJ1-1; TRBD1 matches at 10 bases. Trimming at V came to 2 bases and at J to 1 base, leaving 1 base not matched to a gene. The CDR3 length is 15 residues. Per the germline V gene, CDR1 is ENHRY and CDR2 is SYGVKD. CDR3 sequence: CAISEGTGENTEAFF. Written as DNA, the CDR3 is TGTGCCATCAGTGAGGGGACAGGGGAGAACACTGAAGCTTTCTTT.

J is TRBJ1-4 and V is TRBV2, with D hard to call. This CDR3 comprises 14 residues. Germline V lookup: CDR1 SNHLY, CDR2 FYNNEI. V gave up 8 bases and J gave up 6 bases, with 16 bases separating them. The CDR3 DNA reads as TGTGCCAGCGAACCCGCCGGGGAAGATGAAAAACTGTTTTTT. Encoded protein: CASEPAGEDEKLFF.